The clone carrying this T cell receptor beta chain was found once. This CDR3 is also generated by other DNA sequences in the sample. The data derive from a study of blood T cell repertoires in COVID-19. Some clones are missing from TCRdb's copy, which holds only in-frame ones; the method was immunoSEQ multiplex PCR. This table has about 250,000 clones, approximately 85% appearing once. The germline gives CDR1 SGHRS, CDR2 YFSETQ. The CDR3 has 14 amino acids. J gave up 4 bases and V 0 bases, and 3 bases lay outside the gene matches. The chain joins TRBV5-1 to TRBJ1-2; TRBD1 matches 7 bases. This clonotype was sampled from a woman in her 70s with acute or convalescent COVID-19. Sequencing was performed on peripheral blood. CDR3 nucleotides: TGCGCCAGCAGCTTGGGACAGGGTGGCTATGGCTACACCTTC. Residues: CASSLGQGGYGYTF.